This TCR beta chain derives from a study of shared clonotypes between healthy human individuals. This CDR3 is 19 amino acids long. Trimming cost V 0 bases and J 10 bases, with 29 bases left between them. CDR1 SGDLS and CDR2 YYNGEE come from the germline V gene. Over several immunoSEQ plates, each subset's genomic DNA was distributed in even portions. Measured with immunoSEQ multiplex PCR; TCRdb has only the in-frame clones, and not every one. The repertoire holds over a million clones, with over 95% as singletons. To note about this clone: Its antigen is not known.

The study's findings and limits: Sorted-subset sequencing was shown by rarefaction to be incomplete despite large depth.

Memory CD4+ cells were the fraction left after CD45RA+ naive selection. This TCR derives from a man aged 30-40 years in good health. The material sequenced was naive CD4+ T cells sorted from blood. Subset defined: CD45RA+ positively selected. The chain combines TRBV9 with TRBJ2-1; perhaps TRBD1 as D (6 bases). The CDR3 DNA sequence: TGTGCCAGCAGCGTAGATCCGAGGTCCCTTTCGTCCGGTGGACAGGAGCAGTTCTTC. Its translation is CASSVDPRSLSSGGQEQFF.